Included here is one T cell receptor (beta chain) sequence, with context. Its matching antigen is unknown. This sample stems from a study of T cell responses to AZD1222 COVID-19 vaccine. Study-wide results and limits: Among the donors, most were white British and more were female, and clonal diversity was possibly underestimated.

This CDR3 is built from 14 residues. The germline CDR1 and CDR2 sequences are SGHTA and FQGNSA. V lost 2 bases and J lost 8, with 15 bases in between. Profiled with immunoSEQ multiplex PCR; TCRdb holds only in-frame clones, not every one. The sample includes approximately 200,000 clones, roughly 92% of them seen just once. The source material was peripheral blood, sampled 28 days after the second AZD1222 dose. V is TRBV7-2 and J is TRBJ1-2; D perhaps matches TRBD1 (5 bases). The sequence was obtained from an adult who received the AZD1222 COVID-19 vaccine. In DNA form, the CDR3 reads TGTGCCAGCAGCTTATCTGGGGCCCCTCAAGGCTACACCTTC. Translated: CASSLSGAPQGYTF. Complete variable domain (other parts from reference TRBV7-2 and TRBJ1-2): GAGVSQSPSNKVTEKGKDVELRCDPISGHTALYWYRQSLGQGLEFLIYFQGNSAPDKSGLPSDRFSAERTGGSVSTLTIQRTQQEDSAVYLCASSLSGAPQGYTFGSGTRLTVV.